The T cell receptor beta chain under discussion was sequenced for a study of identical twins' blood T cells. In the original analysis: Each library had about 2 to 4 million CDR3 reads and about 100,000 to nearly 500,000 clonotypes. TCRdb ran MiXCR on the 5' RACE reads and lists one entry per CDR3 protein. The V and J calls were determined by TCRdb, not by the authors. The profile shows hundreds of thousands of distinct CDR3 sequences, approximately 30% of them singletons. Likely shared infections and vaccines: all three twin pairs were reared together. Germline V gene sequence: CDR1 SEHNR, CDR2 FQNEAQ (reference sequence). The CDR3 is 13 amino acids. V lost 4 bases and J lost 2, with 6 bases in between. General study findings and limits: Twins shared about as many clonotypes as their cloneset sizes predicted. Top TCRbeta clonotypes were shared more with twin than unrelated donors.

As to this clonotype: Antigen: not known.

The clonotype originates from a woman between 18 and 49 years old in good health. This sequence joins TRBV7-9 and TRBJ1-3; D is undetermined. The sequencing input was PBMCs. As DNA, the CDR3 is TGTGCCAGCAGCTCCCAAGCTGGAAACACCATATATTTT. This translates into CASSSQAGNTIYF.